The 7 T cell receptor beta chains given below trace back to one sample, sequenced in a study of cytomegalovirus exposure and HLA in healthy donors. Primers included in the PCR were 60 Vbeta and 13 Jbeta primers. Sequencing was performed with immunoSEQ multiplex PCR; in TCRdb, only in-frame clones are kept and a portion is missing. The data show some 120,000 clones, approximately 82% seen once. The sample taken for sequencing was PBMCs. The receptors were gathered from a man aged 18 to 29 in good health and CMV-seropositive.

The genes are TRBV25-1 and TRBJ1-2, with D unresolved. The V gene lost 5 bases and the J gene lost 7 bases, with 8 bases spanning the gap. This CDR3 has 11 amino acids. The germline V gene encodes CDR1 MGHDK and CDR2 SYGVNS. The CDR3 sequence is CASSSNGGYTF. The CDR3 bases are TGTGCCAGCAGTTCCAACGGTGGCTACACCTTC.

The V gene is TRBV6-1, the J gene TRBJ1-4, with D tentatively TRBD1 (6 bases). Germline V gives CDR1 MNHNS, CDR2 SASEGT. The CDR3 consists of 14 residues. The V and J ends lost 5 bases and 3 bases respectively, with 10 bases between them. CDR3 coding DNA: TGTGCCAGCAGTACAGGGTGGGCTAATGAAAAACTGTTTTTT. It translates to CASSTGWANEKLFF.

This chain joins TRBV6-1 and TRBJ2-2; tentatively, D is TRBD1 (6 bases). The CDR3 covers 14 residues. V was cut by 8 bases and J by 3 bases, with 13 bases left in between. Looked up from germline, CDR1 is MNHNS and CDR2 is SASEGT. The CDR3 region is CASGTHSDTGELFF. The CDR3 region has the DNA TGTGCCAGCGGGACACACTCTGACACCGGGGAGCTGTTTTTT.

The CDR3 is CASTQGGGERDTQYF. CDR3 in DNA: TGTGCCAGCACCCAAGGGGGGGGCGAGAGAGATACGCAGTATTTT. The chain couples TRBV7-9 to TRBJ2-3, with D perhaps TRBD2 (7 bases). The V and J ends lost 7 bases and 5 bases respectively, with 19 bases between them. CDR3 length: 15 amino acids. From germline, CDR1 is SEHNR and CDR2 FQNEAQ (reference sequence).

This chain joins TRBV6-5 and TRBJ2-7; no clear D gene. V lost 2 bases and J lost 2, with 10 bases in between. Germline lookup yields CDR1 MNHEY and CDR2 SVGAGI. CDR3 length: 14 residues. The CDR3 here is CASSYSSNPYEQYF. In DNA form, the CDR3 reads TGTGCCAGCAGTTACAGTTCTAACCCCTACGAGCAGTACTTC.

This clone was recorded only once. CDR3 DNA sequence: TGTGCCAGCACCCCACCGGGACTAGCAATCTACGAGCAGTACTTC. Amino acid sequence: CASTPPGLAIYEQYF. The chain has TRBV7-9 and TRBJ2-7; 9 positions agree with TRBD2. The V and J ends lost 7 bases and 3 bases, in that order; junction bases with no gene match: 10. This CDR3 has 15 residues. Germline CDR1 SEHNR, CDR2 FQNEAQ (reference sequence).

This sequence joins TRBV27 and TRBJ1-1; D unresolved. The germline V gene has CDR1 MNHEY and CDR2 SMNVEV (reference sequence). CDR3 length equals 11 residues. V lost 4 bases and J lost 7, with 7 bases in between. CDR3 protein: CASSSYLEAFF. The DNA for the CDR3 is TGTGCCAGCAGTTCCTATCTTGAAGCTTTCTTT.